A selection of T cell receptor beta chains follows, all from one sample in a study of radiotherapy plus CTLA-4 blockade in lung cancer. Here immunoSEQ multiplex PCR was the method, and the copy in TCRdb shows in-frame clones only, minus some. The sample holds about 98,000 clones, 75% to 85% seen once. Sequenced material: peripheral blood, taken from a patient treated with radiotherapy plus ipilimumab. The receptors shown here come from a human donor with non-small cell lung cancer who had a partial response to radiotherapy plus ipilimumab. Both conserved end residues are part of each CDR3. A D gene is named only where the DNA matches it firmly. Clone size, where shown, is once, few, many, or a class for clones that have expanded.

>TRBD2|TRBJ2-7|TRBV9|few
CASSPGTSETTYEQYF
TGTGCCAGCAGCCCCGGGACTAGCGAGACTACCTACGAGCAGTACTTC
>TRBD1|TRBJ2-6|TRBV5-4|once
CASSLAPTGQGGGANVLTF
TGTGCCAGCAGCTTAGCCCCTACGGGACAGGGTGGTGGGGCCAACGTCCTGACTTTC
>.|TRBJ1-2|TRBV23-1|.
CASSPTDFHYGYTF
TGCGCCAGCAGTCCGACAGACTTTCACTATGGCTACACCTTC
>TRBD2|TRBJ2-1|TRBV7-3|.
CASSYSGDEQFF
TGTGCCAGCAGCTATAGCGGGGATGAGCAGTTCTTC
>TRBD1|TRBJ2-7|TRBV19|.
CASARDRGSYEQYF
TGTGCCAGTGCCCGGGACAGGGGCTCCTACGAGCAGTACTTC
>.|TRBJ2-5|TRBV27|.
CASSFNFQETQYF
TGTGCCAGCAGTTTTAACTTCCAAGAGACCCAGTACTTC
>TRBD1|TRBJ1-5|TRBV7-2|.
CASSLRDRDQPQHF
TGTGCCAGCAGCTTGAGGGACAGGGATCAGCCCCAGCATTTT
>TRBD2|TRBJ2-1|TRBV7-3|.
CASSVGGRATNEQFF
TGTGCCAGCAGTGTTGGCGGGAGGGCCACGAATGAGCAGTTCTTC
>TRBD2|TRBJ2-3|TRBV15|.
CATSDPSLAGTTDTQYF
TGTGCCACCAGCGACCCGTCACTAGCGGGAACAACAGATACGCAGTATTTT
>TRBD1|TRBJ1-1|TRBV7-3|.
CASSKNRGSTEAFF
TGTGCCAGCAGTAAAAACAGGGGATCTACTGAAGCTTTCTTT
>.|TRBJ2-7|TRBV28|.
CASETLHSYEQYF
TGTGCCAGCGAAACTCTTCATTCCTACGAGCAGTACTTC
>TRBD1|TRBJ1-2|TRBV28|.
CATRLGQGKDGYTF
TGTGCCACCAGACTTGGACAGGGGAAGGATGGCTACACCTTC
>.|TRBJ2-3|TRBV7-9|.
CASSLGRGNLGTDTQYF
TGTGCCAGCAGCTTAGGGAGAGGGAACCTCGGCACAGATACGCAGTATTTT
>.|TRBJ1-3|TRBV30|.
CAWTMTGGGNTIYF
TGTGCCTGGACCATGACCGGAGGCGGAAACACCATATATTTT
>.|TRBJ2-2|TRBV7-3|once
CASSLTVPAGELFF
TGTGCCAGCAGCTTAACCGTCCCGGCCGGGGAGCTGTTTTTT
>.|TRBJ1-2|TRBV7-9|.
CASSLAEGPAGGYTF
TGTGCCAGCAGCTTAGCGGAGGGACCGGCGGGAGGCTACACCTTC
>TRBD1|TRBJ2-2|TRBV18|medium-sized
CASSGQGNTGELFF
TGTGCCAGCTCCGGACAGGGGAACACCGGGGAGCTGTTTTTT
>.|TRBJ2-1|TRBV14|.
CASSQVGYRERNNEQFF
TGTGCCAGCAGCCAAGTTGGGTACAGGGAGCGTAACAATGAGCAGTTCTTC
>.|TRBJ2-7|TRBV27|.
CASSLSGFSYEQYF
TGTGCCAGCAGTTTGTCCGGGTTCTCCTACGAGCAGTACTTC
>.|TRBJ1-1|TRBV20-1|once
CRRQVTEAFF
TGCAGAAGACAAGTCACTGAAGCTTTCTTT
>.|TRBJ2-7|TRBV18|.
CASSPDDRSWHEQYF
TGTGCCAGCTCACCCGACGACAGGTCCTGGCACGAGCAGTACTTC
>.|TRBJ1-2|TRBV10-3|.
CAISELGGIYGYTF
TGTGCCATCAGTGAGTTGGGGGGTATCTATGGCTACACCTTC
>TRBD2|TRBJ2-7|TRBV19|.
CASSVTSGVSSYEQYF
TGTGCCAGTAGCGTGACTAGCGGGGTAAGCTCCTACGAGCAGTACTTC
>TRBD2|TRBJ2-5|TRBV6-4|few
CASSRRTEGGVYETQYF
TGTGCCAGCAGCCGACGGACTGAGGGAGGGGTCTATGAGACCCAGTACTTC
>TRBD1|TRBJ2-5|TRBV7-3|.
CASSLRGTGGETQYF
TGTGCCAGCAGCTTAAGGGGGACAGGGGGGGAGACCCAGTACTTC
>TRBD2|TRBJ2-1|TRBV7-9|.
CASSLSGSSYNEQFF
TGTGCCAGCAGCTTAAGCGGGAGCTCCTACAATGAGCAGTTCTTC
>TRBD1|TRBJ1-1|TRBV10-1|.
CASSRDRPNTEAFF
TGCGCCAGCAGTCGGGACAGGCCGAACACTGAAGCTTTCTTT
>.|TRBJ2-7|TRBV11-2|.
CASSLDNTEQYF
TGTGCCAGCAGCTTAGATAACACCGAGCAGTACTTC